A single sample gave rise to the 26 T cell receptor beta chains below, sequenced in a study of T cell changes during pregnancy in multiple sclerosis. Only in-frame clones appear in the TCRdb table, and some are missing; sequencing was by immunoSEQ multiplex PCR. This table holds just under 65,000 clones, approximately 95% found once. The sample in question was CD8+ T cells from peripheral blood mononuclear cells, obtained in the second trimester of pregnancy. These receptor sequences come from a female donor with multiple sclerosis, enrolled in a pregnancy study.

The chain employs TRBV27 and TRBJ2-2; 7 bases align to TRBD1. Germline V gene sequence: CDR1 MNHEY, CDR2 SMNVEV (reference sequence). The CDR3 has 14 residues. J lost 2 bases, V lost 8 bases, and 5 bases had no gene match. CDR3 protein: CASQNRGNTGELFF. CDR3 sequence (DNA): TGTGCCAGCCAAAACAGGGGTAACACCGGGGAGCTGTTTTTT.

The chain couples TRBV5-4 to TRBJ2-2; 7 bases map to TRBD2. The CDR3 is 16 amino acids. Germline V gene data show CDR1 as SGHNT and CDR2 as YYREEE (reference sequence). V lost 0 bases and J lost 5; bases outside the gene matches: 7. CDR3 amino acids: CASSLEPGLKTGELFF. In nucleotides, the CDR3 is TGTGCCAGCAGCTTGGAACCGGGACTAAAGACCGGGGAGCTGTTTTTT.

The chain recombines TRBV19 with TRBJ2-7; D not resolved. This CDR3 comprises 14 residues. The V end was cut by 1 base, the J end by 1 base, with 8 bases between. Germline CDR1 LNHDA, CDR2 SQIVND (reference sequence). CDR3 sequence reads: CASSIVGSSYEQYF. The CDR3 coding sequence is TGTGCCAGTAGTATAGTGGGCAGTTCCTACGAGCAGTACTTC.

The chain combines TRBV4-2 with TRBJ2-2; TRBD2 agrees at 8 bases. From germline, CDR1 is LGHNA and CDR2 YNFKEQ. The junction had 4 bases not matched to a gene; V was cut back by 0 bases and J by 1 base. CDR3 length: 17 residues. CDR3 in DNA: TGTGCCAGCAGCCAAGAAGTTGCGGGAGGGAACACCGGGGAGCTGTTTTTT. It encodes CASSQEVAGGNTGELFF.

The rearrangement joins TRBV6-4 to TRBJ2-3; the match to TRBD2 covers 10 bases. V trimming: 5 bases; J trimming: 4 bases; junction bases outside the gene matches: 3. The CDR3 length is 14 residues. CDR1 and CDR2 (germline): MRHNA, SNTAGT. CDR3 sequence reads: CASSPSGSPDTQYF. CDR3 coding DNA: TGTGCCAGCAGTCCTAGCGGGAGTCCAGATACGCAGTATTTT.

The V gene is TRBV5-5, the J gene TRBJ1-3; TRBD1 matches 9 bases. CDR1 SGHKS and CDR2 YYEKEE come from the germline V gene (reference sequence). CDR3 size: 15 residues. V trimming: 3 bases; J trimming: 4 bases; junction bases outside the gene matches: 5. CDR3 sequence: CASSSDRGTGNTIYF. Written as DNA, the CDR3 is TGTGCCAGCAGCTCAGACAGGGGGACAGGAAACACCATATATTTT.

Worth noting for this clone: This sample includes further DNA sequences coding for the same CDR3. This chain joins TRBV18 and TRBJ1-5, with TRBD1 matching 9 bases. The CDR3 sequence is 15 residues long. With 3 bases clipped from V and 4 bases from J, the junction kept 4 bases outside the gene matches. Germline values: CDR1 KGHSH, CDR2 LQKENI. CDR3 region: CASSPGQGSNQPQHF. DNA for the CDR3: TGTGCCAGCTCACCCGGACAGGGGTCGAATCAGCCCCAGCATTTT.

In nucleotides, the CDR3 is TGTGCCAGCAGCGTAGGACTAGCGGCTAGCACAGATACGCAGTATTTT. Translation gives CASSVGLAASTDTQYF. This chain joins TRBV9 and TRBJ2-3; 9 nucleotides agree with TRBD2. The CDR3 has 16 amino acids. The V gene end was trimmed by 0 bases and the J gene end by 0 bases; junction bases not matched to a gene: 2. The germline V gene encodes CDR1 SGDLS and CDR2 YYNGEE. The full variable domain, its missing parts supplied by reference TRBV9 and TRBJ2-3, is DSGVTQTPKHLITATGQRVTLRCSPRSGDLSVYWYQQSLDQGLQFLIQYYNGEERAKGNILERFSAQQFPDLHSELNLSSLELGDSALYFCASSVGLAASTDTQYFGPGTRLTVL.

The genes are TRBV27 and TRBJ2-7; 11 nucleotides line up with TRBD1. Losses at the gene ends were 4 bases for V and 4 bases for J; bases not matched to a gene: 9. The CDR3 loop spans 16 amino acids. The germline CDR1 and CDR2 sequences are MNHEY and SMNVEV (reference sequence). Written as DNA, the CDR3 is TGTGCCAGCAGTTCCTACGGGACAGGGGGGGGGTACGAGCAGTACTTC. Translating it yields CASSSYGTGGGYEQYF.

The rearrangement joins TRBV2 to TRBJ2-3; possible D gene TRBD2, 5 bases. V was clipped by 6 bases and J by 2 bases, with 15 bases between them. The CDR3 covers 15 residues. Germline V gene lookup returns CDR1 SNHLY and CDR2 FYNNEI. In DNA, the CDR3 is TGTGCCAGCAGCTACATTGGACTGAACACAGATACGCAGTATTTT. Its protein product is CASSYIGLNTDTQYF.

V gene TRBV2 combines with J gene TRBJ1-1, with 8 bases that match TRBD1. The CDR3 is made up of 13 amino acids. Germline CDR1 reads SNHLY; CDR2 reads FYNNEI. Losses at the gene ends were 8 bases for V and 0 bases for J; bases not matched to a gene: 2. The CDR3 DNA sequence: TGTGCCAGCGTGGACAGGGTGAACACTGAAGCTTTCTTT. Translating gives CASVDRVNTEAFF.

The genes are TRBV7-3 and TRBJ2-1, with 8 bases that match TRBD2. The trim removed 5 bases at V and 2 bases at J, leaving 5 bases unmatched. The germline gives CDR1 SGHTA, CDR2 FQGTGA. The CDR3 runs to 15 residues. The CDR3 reads CASSPYSGTYNEQFF. The CDR3 coding sequence is TGTGCCAGCAGCCCCTATAGCGGGACCTACAATGAGCAGTTCTTC.

The chain links TRBV19 to TRBJ2-7; D possibly corresponds to TRBD1 (6 bases). The CDR3 runs to 12 residues. With 5 bases removed from V and 6 bases from J, the gap between germline ends came to 11 bases. Germline lookup yields CDR1 LNHDA and CDR2 SQIVND (reference sequence). The CDR3 sequence is CASSQDSTEQYF. The DNA of the CDR3 is TGTGCCAGTAGTCAGGACAGCACCGAGCAGTACTTC.

V is TRBV6-4 and J is TRBJ2-1; 11 positions match TRBD2. Per the germline V gene, CDR1 is MRHNA and CDR2 is SNTAGT. This CDR3 has 15 residues. The trim removed 3 bases at V and 5 bases at J, leaving 3 bases unmatched. The CDR3 DNA follows: TGTGCCAGCAGTGAAGGGACTAGCGGCGACAATGAGCAGTTCTTC. Its protein product is CASSEGTSGDNEQFF.

V is TRBV5-1 and J is TRBJ1-4; TRBD1 matches 8 bases. V was clipped by 2 bases and J by 8 bases; unmatched bases: 8. This CDR3 spans 15 amino acids. Per the germline V gene, CDR1 is SGHRS and CDR2 is YFSETQ. Written as DNA, the CDR3 is TGCGCCAGCAGCTTATCCAGGGGGCTGCGGGAAAAACTGTTTTTT. It specifies CASSLSRGLREKLFF.

This clone was found once. V gene TRBV5-1 combines with J gene TRBJ1-1; no clear D gene. The CDR3 totals 16 residues. CDR1 is SGHRS and CDR2 is YFSETQ in the germline V gene. V shed 0 bases and J shed 1 base, with 13 bases lying between them. CDR3 in amino acids: CASSLDWNSPNTEAFF. CDR3 DNA sequence: TGCGCCAGCAGCTTGGATTGGAACAGTCCGAACACTGAAGCTTTCTTT.

The V call is TRBV27, the J call TRBJ2-4, with 12 bases fitting TRBD2. Germline CDR1 reads MNHEY; CDR2 reads SMNVEV (reference sequence). The CDR3 totals 17 residues. The ends lost 5 bases at V and 0 bases at J; junction bases unmatched: 5. CDR3: CASSRTSGEVAKNIQYF. CDR3 bases: TGTGCCAGCAGTCGGACTAGCGGGGAGGTAGCCAAAAACATTCAGTACTTC.

The chain is built from TRBV4-1 and TRBJ1-4; D is uncertain. CDR3 size: 17 residues. Trimming cost V 0 bases and J 0 bases, with 11 bases left between them. Germline CDR1 and CDR2: MGHRA and YSYEKL. The chain's CDR3 is CASSQDWSPATNEKLFF. In nucleotides, the CDR3 is TGCGCCAGCAGCCAAGATTGGTCTCCGGCAACTAATGAAAAACTGTTTTTT.

The chain combines TRBV30 with TRBJ2-7; unclear D gene. Germline CDR1 reads GTSNPN; CDR2 reads SVGIG (reference sequence). The CDR3 extends over 14 amino acids. Trimming removed 0 bases at V and 2 bases at J, with 11 bases between. The CDR3 loop reads CAWSVSPGPYEQYF. The CDR3 DNA sequence: TGTGCCTGGAGTGTATCCCCAGGTCCCTACGAGCAGTACTTC.

The V and J genes are TRBV6-1 and TRBJ1-1, with D perhaps TRBD1 (5 bases). The V end was cut by 3 bases, the J end by 1 base, with 9 bases between. Per germline, CDR1 MNHNS and CDR2 SASEGT. CDR3 length equals 14 residues. The CDR3 is CASSESGENTEAFF. The DNA for the CDR3 is TGTGCCAGCAGTGAGTCGGGGGAGAACACTGAAGCTTTCTTT.

The chain employs TRBV7-8 and TRBJ2-7; tentatively, D is TRBD1 (6 bases). The CDR3 has 16 amino acids. V dropped 4 bases and J dropped 0 bases, with 16 bases sitting between them. Germline V CDR1 and CDR2: SGHVS, FQNEAQ. Here the CDR3 reads CASSSSRTVSSYEQYF. The CDR3 nucleotides are TGTGCCAGCAGCTCCTCCCGGACAGTAAGCTCCTACGAGCAGTACTTC. Complete variable domain (other parts from reference TRBV7-8 and TRBJ2-7): GAGVSQSPRYKVAKRGQDVALRCDPISGHVSLFWYQQALGQGPEFLTYFQNEAQLDKSGLPSDRFFAERPEGSVSTLKIQRTQQEDSAVYLCASSSSRTVSSYEQYFGPGTRLTVT.

The V and J genes are TRBV9 and TRBJ2-3; 9 nucleotides agree with TRBD2. The V gene end was trimmed by 0 bases and the J gene end by 0 bases; junction bases not matched to a gene: 5. The CDR3 consists of 17 residues. Germline CDR1 reads SGDLS; CDR2 reads YYNGEE. CDR3 in DNA: TGTGCCAGCAGCGTAGAAGGTAGCGGGGGAAGCACAGATACGCAGTATTTT. As protein: CASSVEGSGGSTDTQYF.

This clone was seen only once. The chain recombines TRBV28 with TRBJ2-1, with a tentative D call TRBD1 (6 bases). This CDR3 has 13 residues. V lost 5 bases and J 7 bases, leaving 12 bases between the germline ends. Looked up from germline, CDR1 is MDHEN and CDR2 is SYDVKM. The CDR3 region is CASSPPQGNEQFF. DNA of the CDR3: TGTGCCAGCAGTCCCCCCCAGGGGAATGAGCAGTTCTTC.

The chain employs TRBV30 and TRBJ2-1; 13 nucleotides line up with TRBD2. V shed 0 bases and J 7 bases; nucleotides not matched to a gene: 12. Germline loops: CDR1 GTSNPN, CDR2 SVGIG (reference sequence). CDR3 length: 18 residues. CDR3 coding DNA: TGTGCCTGGAGTGTGAGCGGAGCGGGACTAGCGGGAAAAAATGAGCAGTTCTTC. This translates into CAWSVSGAGLAGKNEQFF.

The CDR3 region has the DNA TGTGCCAGCAGCTCCCCAGGGGGCTGGGACACTGAAGCTTTCTTT. It translates to CASSSPGGWDTEAFF. The chain has TRBV11-1 and TRBJ1-1, with 8 bases fitting TRBD1. The CDR3 has 15 amino acids. V shed 4 bases, J shed 3 bases, and the junction held 7 bases outside the gene matches. Germline V gives CDR1 SGHAT, CDR2 FQDESV (reference sequence).

This chain uses TRBV11-2 with TRBJ2-1, with TRBD2 identical over 9 bases. CDR3 length equals 16 residues. In germline, CDR1 is SGHAT, CDR2 FQNNGV. V gave up 6 bases and J gave up 5 bases; unmatched junction bases: 11. CDR3: CASRFVAGDLDNEQFF. The CDR3 bases are TGTGCCAGCAGATTTGTAGCGGGAGACCTTGACAATGAGCAGTTCTTC.